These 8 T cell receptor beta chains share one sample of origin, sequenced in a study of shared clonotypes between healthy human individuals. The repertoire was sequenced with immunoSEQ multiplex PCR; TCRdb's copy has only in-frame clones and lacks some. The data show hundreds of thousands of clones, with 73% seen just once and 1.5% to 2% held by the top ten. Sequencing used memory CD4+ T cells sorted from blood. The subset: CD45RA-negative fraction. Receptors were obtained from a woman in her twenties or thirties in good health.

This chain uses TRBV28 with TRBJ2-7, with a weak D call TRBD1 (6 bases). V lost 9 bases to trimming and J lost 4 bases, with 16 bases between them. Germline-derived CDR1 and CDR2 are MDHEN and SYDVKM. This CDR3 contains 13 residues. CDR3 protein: CASKKGDTYEQYF. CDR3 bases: TGTGCCAGTAAAAAGGGGGATACGTACGAGCAGTACTTC.

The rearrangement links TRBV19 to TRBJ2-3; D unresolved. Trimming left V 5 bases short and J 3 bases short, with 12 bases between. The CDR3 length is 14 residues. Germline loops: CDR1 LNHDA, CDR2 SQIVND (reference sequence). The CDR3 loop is CASSYTAPTDTQYF. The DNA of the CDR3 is TGTGCCAGTAGTTATACAGCCCCAACAGATACGCAGTATTTT. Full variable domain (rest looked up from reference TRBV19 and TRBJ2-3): DGGITQSPKYLFRKEGQNVTLSCEQNLNHDAMYWYRQDPGQGLRLIYYSQIVNDFQKGDIAEGYSVSREKKESFPLTVTSAQKNPTAFYLCASSYTAPTDTQYFGPGTRLTVL.

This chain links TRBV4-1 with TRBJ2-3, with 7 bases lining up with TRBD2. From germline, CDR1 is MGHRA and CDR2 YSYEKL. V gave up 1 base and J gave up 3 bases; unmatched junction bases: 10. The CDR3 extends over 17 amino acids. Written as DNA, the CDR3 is TGCGCCAGCAGCCAAGTTAGGGCGGGAGCTAAGACAGATACGCAGTATTTT. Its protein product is CASSQVRAGAKTDTQYF.

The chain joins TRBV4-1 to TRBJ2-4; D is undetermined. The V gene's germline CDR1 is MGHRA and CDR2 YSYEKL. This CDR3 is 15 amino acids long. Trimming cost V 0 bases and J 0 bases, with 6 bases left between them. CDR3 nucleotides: TGCGCCAGCAGCCAAGAAACCGTAGCCAAAAACATTCAGTACTTC. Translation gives CASSQETVAKNIQYF.

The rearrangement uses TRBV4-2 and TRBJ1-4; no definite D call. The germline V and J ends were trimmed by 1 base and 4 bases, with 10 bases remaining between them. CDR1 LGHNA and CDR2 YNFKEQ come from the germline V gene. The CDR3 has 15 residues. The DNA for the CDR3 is TGTGCCAGCAGCCAAGGGCCAGCAGTTAATGAAAAACTGTTTTTT. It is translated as CASSQGPAVNEKLFF.

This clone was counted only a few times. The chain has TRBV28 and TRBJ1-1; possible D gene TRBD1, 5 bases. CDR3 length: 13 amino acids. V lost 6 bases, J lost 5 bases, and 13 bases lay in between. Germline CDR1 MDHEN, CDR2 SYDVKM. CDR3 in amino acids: CASSPGVWTEAFF. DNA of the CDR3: TGTGCCAGCAGCCCGGGGGTCTGGACTGAAGCTTTCTTT.

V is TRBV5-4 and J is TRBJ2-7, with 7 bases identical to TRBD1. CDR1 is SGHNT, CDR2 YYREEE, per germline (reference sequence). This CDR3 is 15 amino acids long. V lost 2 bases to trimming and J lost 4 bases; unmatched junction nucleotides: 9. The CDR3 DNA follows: TGTGCCAGCAGCTTCCGACAGGGCGAGAGATACGAGCAGTACTTC. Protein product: CASSFRQGERYEQYF.

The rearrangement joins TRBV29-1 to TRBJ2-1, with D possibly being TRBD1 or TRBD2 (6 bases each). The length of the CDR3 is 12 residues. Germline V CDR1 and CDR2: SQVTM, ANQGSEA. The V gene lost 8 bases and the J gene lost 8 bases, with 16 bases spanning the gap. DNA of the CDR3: TGCAGCTTTAGGACAGCGGGCGATGAGCAGTTCTTC. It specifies CSFRTAGDEQFF.